The present T cell receptor beta chain was sequenced within a study of cytomegalovirus exposure and HLA in healthy donors. Details on this clone: Its specificity is not known.

General study points: Indistinguishable V segments, including TRBV6-2 and TRBV6-3, were excluded. Reportedly, TCR beta sequences accurately predicted HLA-A and HLA-B alleles in most subjects. Approximately 17,000 TCR beta sequences were associated with HLA alleles at 0.05 false discovery rate in a later analysis. Researchers catalogued some 160 TCR beta chains as cytomegalovirus-associated.

The PCR ran on 60 Vbeta and 13 Jbeta primers. TCRdb's table, derived via immunoSEQ multiplex PCR, lists solely in-frame clones and lacks some. Among approximately 220,000 clones listed, approximately 88% were seen once. V gave up 0 bases and J gave up 4 bases, with 9 bases separating them. CDR3 length: 14 residues. Germline V gene lookup returns CDR1 MNHEY and CDR2 SVGAGI. The TCR comes from a boy aged 2-15 years in good health and CMV-seronegative. J is TRBJ1-2 and V is TRBV6-5, with D perhaps TRBD1 (6 bases). Material for sequencing was PBMCs. CDR3 sequence (DNA): TGTGCCAGCAGTTACTCCCAACAGGGCTATGGCTACACCTTC. The encoded protein is CASSYSQQGYGYTF.